The 20 T cell receptor beta chains below come from one sample, sequenced in a study of T cells expressing NK-cell markers. Using the 5' RACE reads, TCRdb records one entry per CDR3 protein without DNA. The sample yields about 460,000 distinct CDR3 sequences, of which the top ten take up 1.4%. The sequencing sample was made of blood T cells: a sorted CD56 or NKG2C T cell subset, CD4+ or CD8+ T cells, or bulk PBMC T cells (not recorded which). These receptors all come from a woman in her forties or fifties in good health.

The gene calls are TRBV5-1 and TRBJ2-4; the D gene TCRdb calls, TRBD1, cannot be checked with no DNA. CDR1 and CDR2 from the germline V gene are SGHRS and YFSETQ. The CDR3 has 15 residues. The CDR3 sequence is CASSLSAGRGDIQYF. Complete variable domain (other parts from reference TRBV5-1 and TRBJ2-4): KAGVTQTPRYLIKTRGQQVTLSCSPISGHRSVSWYQQTPGQGLQFLFEYFSETQRNKGNFPGRFSGRQFSNSRSEMNVSTLELGDSALYLCASSLSAGRGDIQYFGAGTRLSVL.

V is TRBV11-2 and J is TRBJ2-3; TCRdb returns TRBD1, unconfirmable since there is no DNA. Germline CDR1 reads SGHAT; CDR2 reads FQNNGV. The CDR3 runs to 16 residues. CDR3 amino acids: CASSLHGGRGTDTQYF.

The CDR3 here is CATSPDSHQPQHF. The chain joins TRBV15 to TRBJ1-5. The germline V gene has CDR1 LNHNV and CDR2 YYDKDF (reference sequence). This CDR3 region has 13 residues.

The chain joins TRBV15 to TRBJ2-5. Germline values: CDR1 LNHNV, CDR2 YYDKDF (reference sequence). This CDR3 comprises 11 residues. The CDR3 spells CATSGSSTQYF.

The chain couples TRBV20-1 to TRBJ2-1. CDR3 size: 12 residues. Germline V CDR1 and CDR2: DFQATT, SNEGSKA (reference sequence). The CDR3 loop is CSASRSPNEQFF.

This sequence joins TRBV11-3 and TRBJ2-1. Germline-derived CDR1 and CDR2 are SGHNT and YENEEA. The length of the CDR3 is 12 residues. The CDR3 is CASSLDTVEQFF.

This rearrangement joins TRBV20-1 to TRBJ2-1; TCRdb names TRBD1, which stays unverified in the absence of DNA. The germline gives CDR1 DFQATT, CDR2 SNEGSKA (reference sequence). CDR3 length equals 14 residues. CDR3 loop: CSARKGQAYNEQFF.

The rearrangement uses TRBV28 and TRBJ2-6. CDR3 length: 15 amino acids. Germline lookup yields CDR1 MDHEN and CDR2 SYDVKM. The CDR3 sequence: CASSFWESGANVLTF.

The chain has TRBV20-1 and TRBJ2-3. This CDR3 comprises 15 residues. CDR1 is DFQATT and CDR2 is SNEGSKA in the germline V gene (reference sequence). CDR3 sequence: CSARDLASPTDTQYF.

This chain links TRBV6-1 with TRBJ1-1; as DNA is missing, the TRBD1 call by TCRdb cannot be tested. Per the germline V gene, CDR1 is MNHNS and CDR2 is SASEGT. This CDR3 contains 14 residues. The chain's CDR3 is CASSGLVYVSEAFF.

This chain joins TRBV4-1 and TRBJ2-1; TCRdb lists TRBD1, though no DNA is available to test this call. The CDR3 length is 18 residues. The germline CDR1 and CDR2 sequences are MGHRA and YSYEKL. The CDR3 region is CASSPTGGAGLVGNEQFF.

The chain employs TRBV3-1 and TRBJ2-1; checking the TCRdb D call of TRBD1 is not possible without DNA. The CDR3 covers 13 residues. The germline gives CDR1 LGHDT, CDR2 YNNKEL (reference sequence). The CDR3 is CASKRDSTMRQFF.

V is TRBV7-9 and J is TRBJ1-1; TCRdb designates TRBD1, a call that cannot be tested without DNA. CDR1 SEHNR and CDR2 FQNEAQ come from the germline V gene (reference sequence). The CDR3 contains 15 residues. The CDR3 region is CASSLQTGVRTEAFF.

The gene calls are TRBV28 and TRBJ2-5; TCRdb indicates TRBD2, and absent DNA this call remains unverified. This CDR3 is built from 12 residues. Per the germline V gene, CDR1 is MDHEN and CDR2 is SYDVKM. The CDR3 sequence is CASKTAEETQYF.

The chain's CDR3 is CASKDGGTYEQYF. This chain uses TRBV12-3 or TRBV12-4 with TRBJ2-7; TCRdb's D call, TRBD2, is unchecked because there is no DNA. The CDR3 extends over 13 amino acids.

The gene calls are TRBV14 and TRBJ2-7. The germline CDR1 and CDR2 sequences are SGHDN and FVKESK. The CDR3 contains 14 residues. CDR3 sequence reads: CASSQDLRLGEQYF. Together with reference TRBV14 and TRBJ2-7, the CDR3 gives the full variable domain: EAGVTQFPSHSVIEKGQTVTLRCDPISGHDNLYWYRRVMGKEIKFLLHFVKESKQDESGMPNNRFLAERTGGTYSTLKVQPAELEDSGVYFCASSQDLRLGEQYFGPGTRLTVT.

J is TRBJ2-7 and V is TRBV9; TCRdb reports TRBD1, a call that lacks DNA to check it against. Germline assignment: CDR1 SGDLS and CDR2 YYNGEE. CDR3 length: 16 amino acids. CDR3: CASSVGSGYRTYEQYF. The variable domain in full, completed from reference TRBV9 and TRBJ2-7, reads DSGVTQTPKHLITATGQRVTLRCSPRSGDLSVYWYQQSLDQGLQFLIQYYNGEERAKGNILERFSAQQFPDLHSELNLSSLELGDSALYFCASSVGSGYRTYEQYFGPGTRLTVT.

The V call is TRBV29-1, the J call TRBJ2-5; TCRdb's D gene call, TRBD2, goes unchecked for lack of DNA. The CDR3 runs 13 residues. Germline-derived CDR1 and CDR2 are SQVTM and ANQGSEA. CDR3 in amino acids: CSVGGLAAETQYF.

The chain has TRBV10-3 and TRBJ2-3. This CDR3 is built from 13 residues. From germline, CDR1 is ENHRY and CDR2 SYGVKD. CDR3 sequence reads: CAIKKDSTDTQYF.

J is TRBJ2-3 and V is TRBV2; the TRBD1 assignment by TCRdb is unverifiable without DNA. Germline V gene lookup returns CDR1 SNHLY and CDR2 FYNNEI. The CDR3 totals 13 residues. This chain's CDR3 is CAGRTDWGDTQYF.